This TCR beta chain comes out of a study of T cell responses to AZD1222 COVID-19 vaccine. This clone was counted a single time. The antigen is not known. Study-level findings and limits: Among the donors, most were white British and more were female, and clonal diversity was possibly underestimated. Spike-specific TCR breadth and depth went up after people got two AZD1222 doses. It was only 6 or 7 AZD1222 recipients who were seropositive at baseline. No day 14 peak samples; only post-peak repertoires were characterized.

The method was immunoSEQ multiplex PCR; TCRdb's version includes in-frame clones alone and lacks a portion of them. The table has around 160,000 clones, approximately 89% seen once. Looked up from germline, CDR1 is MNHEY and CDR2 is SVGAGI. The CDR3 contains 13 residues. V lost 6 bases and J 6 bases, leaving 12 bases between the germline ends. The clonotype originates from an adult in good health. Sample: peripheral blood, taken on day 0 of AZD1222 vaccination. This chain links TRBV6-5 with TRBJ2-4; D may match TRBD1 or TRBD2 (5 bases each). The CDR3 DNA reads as TGTGCCAGCAGAACGGGGACGGGAAACATTCAGTACTTC. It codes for CASRTGTGNIQYF.